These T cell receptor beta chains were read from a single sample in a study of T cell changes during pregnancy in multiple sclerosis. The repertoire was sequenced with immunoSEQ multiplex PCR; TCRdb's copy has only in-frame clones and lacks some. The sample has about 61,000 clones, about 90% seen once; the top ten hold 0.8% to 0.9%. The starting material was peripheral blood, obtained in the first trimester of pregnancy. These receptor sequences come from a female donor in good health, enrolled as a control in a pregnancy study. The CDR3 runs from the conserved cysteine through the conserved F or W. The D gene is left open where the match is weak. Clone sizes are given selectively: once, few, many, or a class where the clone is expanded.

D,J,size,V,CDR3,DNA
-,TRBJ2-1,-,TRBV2,CASSVGASGPSEQFF,TGTGCCAGCAGTGTGGGGGCTAGCGGCCCTAGTGAGCAGTTCTTC
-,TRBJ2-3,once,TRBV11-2,CASSLAPGVGTDTQYF,TGTGCCAGCAGCTTAGCGCCAGGGGTGGGCACAGATACGCAGTATTTT
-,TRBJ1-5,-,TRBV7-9,CASSFDKPGGNQPQHF,TGTGCCAGCAGCTTCGACAAACCCGGTGGCAATCAGCCCCAGCATTTT
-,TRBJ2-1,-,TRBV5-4,CASSLSGNEQFF,TGTGCCAGCAGCTTGTCGGGCAATGAGCAGTTCTTC
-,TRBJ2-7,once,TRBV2,CASLDTYYEQYF,TGTGCCAGCCTCGACACCTACTACGAGCAGTACTTC
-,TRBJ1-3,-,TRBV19,CASRRQESISGNTIYF,TGTGCCAGTAGAAGACAGGAGAGCATCTCTGGAAACACCATATATTTT
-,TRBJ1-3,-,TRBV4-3,CASSQAVSGNTIYF,TGCGCCAGCAGCCAAGCAGTCTCTGGAAACACCATATATTTT
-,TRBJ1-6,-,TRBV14,CASSQVSGGTPLHF,TGTGCCAGCAGCCAAGTCTCAGGAGGAACACCCCTCCACTTT
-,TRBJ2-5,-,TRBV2,CASFDPGGLQETQYF,TGTGCCAGCTTTGACCCAGGAGGTTTACAAGAGACCCAGTACTTC
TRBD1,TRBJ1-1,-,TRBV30,CAWNKGSGQGNTEAFF,TGTGCCTGGAACAAGGGGTCGGGACAGGGCAACACTGAAGCTTTCTTT
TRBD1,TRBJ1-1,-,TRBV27,CASSSQGASEAFF,TGTGCCAGCAGTTCACAGGGGGCGTCTGAAGCTTTCTTT